This T cell receptor (beta chain) was retrieved from a study of blood T cell repertoires in COVID-19. Study background: PBMCs, B-cell-depleted T cells, or T cells provided the cDNA or gDNA that made up the material.

Sequencing used immunoSEQ multiplex PCR; TCRdb keeps in-frame clones, though not all of them. Of approximately 350,000 clones detected, 87% appear once; the ten largest clones hold just under 3%. This clone turned up a few times. A read error may produce the germline difference seen at one junction end. The CDR3 spans 15 residues. Germline lookup yields CDR1 SSHAT and CDR2 FNYEAQ (reference sequence). The sample was PBMCs or T cells enriched from blood (not recorded which). The clonotype originates from a woman between 25 and 40 years old who had recovered from COVID-19. This chain connects TRBV7-7 to TRBJ2-5; 8 nucleotides align to TRBD1. The CDR3 DNA follows: TGTGCTAGCAGGGCCGGGACAGGTTTACAAGAGACCCAGTACTTC. It codes for CASRAGTGLQETQYF. Together with reference TRBV7-7 and TRBJ2-5, the CDR3 gives the full variable domain: GAGVSQSPRYKVTKRGQDVTLRCDPISSHATLYWYQQALGQGPEFLTYFNYEAQPDKSGLPSDRFSAERPEGSISTLTIQRTEQRDSAMYRCASRAGTGLQETQYFGPGTRLLVL.